One and the same sample provided the 32 T cell receptor beta chains below, sequenced in a study of blood T cell repertoires in COVID-19. Clones were sequenced by immunoSEQ multiplex PCR, and TCRdb holds only the in-frame ones, with some missing. The sample holds about 190,000 clones, 65% to 85% seen once. The specimen sequenced was PBMCs or T cells enriched from blood (not recorded which). These receptors all come from a young woman who had recovered from COVID-19.

The rearrangement uses TRBV18 and TRBJ1-1; D might be TRBD1 (6 bases). V dropped 5 bases and J dropped 8 bases, with 15 bases sitting between them. CDR3 length: 13 residues. CDR1 and CDR2 from the germline V gene are KGHSH and LQKENI. CDR3 bases: TGTGCCAGCTCAAGAGGGGGGAGGGTCGAAGCTTTCTTT. This translates into CASSRGGRVEAFF. Looking up the rest from reference TRBV18 and TRBJ1-1 gives the full variable domain: NAGVMQNPRHLVRRRGQEARLRCSPMKGHSHVYWYRQLPEEGLKFMVYLQKENIIDESGMPKERFSAEFPKEGPSILRIQQVVRGDSAAYFCASSRGGRVEAFFGQGTRLTVV.

The chain combines TRBV28 with TRBJ1-3; the D is unclear. With 3 bases removed from V and 0 bases from J, the gap between germline ends came to 9 bases. This CDR3 is 15 amino acids long. Germline V gene sequence: CDR1 MDHEN, CDR2 SYDVKM. The CDR3 DNA reads TGTGCCAGCAGTTTTGCGGGGTTCTCTGGAAACACCATATATTTT. Amino acid sequence: CASSFAGFSGNTIYF.

The chain combines TRBV12-2 with TRBJ2-7; the tabulated D call, TRBD1, remains unverified against the DNA. TRBV12-2 is termed a pseudogene. The CDR3 extends over 19 amino acids. CDR3 nucleotides: TGTGCAAGTCGCACACGCCTCTTCCCCAGGGGAAGGCCATACTACGAGCAGTACGTC. It yields the protein CASRTRLFPRGRPYYEQYV.

The chain has TRBV5-1 and TRBJ2-1; possibly TRBD2 for D (6 bases). There are 14 residues in the CDR3. Trimming stripped 9 bases from V and 8 bases from J, with 21 bases between. Germline V gives CDR1 SGHRS, CDR2 YFSETQ. The CDR3 sequence: CATRRDVGGDEQFF. The CDR3 DNA is TGCGCCACCAGGCGGGACGTAGGAGGCGATGAGCAGTTCTTC.

This clone was counted a few times. The rearrangement links TRBV11-3 to TRBJ2-2, with unresolved D. This CDR3 is built from 12 residues. Germline V gene sequence: CDR1 SGHNT, CDR2 YENEEA. The ends were cut back, 2 bases at V and 6 bases at J, with 4 bases in the middle. The CDR3 nucleotides read TGTGCCAGCAGCTTAACGGCCGGGGAGCTGTTTTTT. This translates into CASSLTAGELFF.

The chain recombines TRBV10-1 with TRBJ2-5, with TRBD2 matching over 10 bases. This CDR3 has 20 amino acids. The trim removed 4 bases at V and 5 bases at J, leaving 22 bases unmatched. The germline CDR1 and CDR2 sequences are WNHNN and SYGVQD (reference sequence). DNA for the CDR3: TGCGCCAGCAGTGGAAACCTCGCTAGCGGGGGAGGCCCGGGATGGGAGACCCAGTACTTC. It codes for CASSGNLASGGGPGWETQYF.

The chain joins TRBV11-1 to TRBJ1-4; 9 bases are shared with TRBD1. Germline V gene sequence: CDR1 SGHAT, CDR2 FQDESV (reference sequence). After removal of 5 bases from V and 8 bases from J, the junction contained 6 bases not matched to a gene. The CDR3 runs 14 residues. CDR3 sequence (DNA): TGTGCCAGCAGCCCGGACAGGGGAGGAGAAAAACTGTTTTTT. Its translation: CASSPDRGGEKLFF.

This chain links TRBV11-2 with TRBJ1-6, with D unclear. The CDR3 contains 13 residues. Germline assignment: CDR1 SGHAT and CDR2 FQNNGV. Trimming took off 5 bases at V and 4 bases at J, with 6 bases between the two ends. The CDR3 protein is CASSLLYNSPLHF. As DNA, the CDR3 is TGTGCCAGCAGCCTCCTATATAATTCACCCCTCCACTTT.

The rearrangement uses TRBV5-4 and TRBJ1-3; TRBD1 might be the D (5 bases). Germline values: CDR1 SGHNT, CDR2 YYREEE (reference sequence). Trimming removed 4 bases at V and 0 bases at J, with 14 bases between. This CDR3 is built from 16 residues. The CDR3: CASSLGGDSSGNTIYF. The CDR3 DNA reads as TGTGCCAGCAGCCTCGGGGGGGATAGCTCTGGAAACACCATATATTTT.

J is TRBJ2-5 and V is TRBV2; TRBD2 aligns across 11 bases. Per germline, CDR1 SNHLY and CDR2 FYNNEI. The CDR3 totals 15 residues. The V gene end was trimmed by 6 bases and the J gene end by 5 bases; junction bases not matched to a gene: 8. DNA of the CDR3: TGTGCCAGCAGCCGACTAGCGGGGATTAGGGAGACCCAGTACTTC. Protein: CASSRLAGIRETQYF.

The chain is built from TRBV11-2 and TRBJ1-2, with D possibly being TRBD1 (5 bases). Trimming removed 5 bases at V and 4 bases at J, with 14 bases between. Per the germline V gene, CDR1 is SGHAT and CDR2 is FQNNGV. The CDR3 totals 14 residues. CDR3 coding DNA: TGTGCCAGCAGCCAAAACGGGGGGAGCTATGGCTACACCTTC. It encodes CASSQNGGSYGYTF.

J is TRBJ2-2 and V is TRBV24-1; D may be TRBD1 (6 bases). The length of the CDR3 is 17 residues. Between the trimmed V and J ends, which lost 6 bases and 2 bases, there was a span of 18 bases. The germline V gene encodes CDR1 KGHDR and CDR2 SFDVKD. Here the CDR3 reads CATSFWTAMDNTGELFF. As DNA, the CDR3 is TGTGCCACCAGTTTCTGGACAGCGATGGATAACACCGGGGAGCTGTTTTTT.

The V call is TRBV7-2, the J call TRBJ1-1; no definite D call. Deletions cut 4 bases from V and 6 bases from J, with 9 bases between. The CDR3 spans 12 residues. The germline gives CDR1 SGHTA, CDR2 FQGNSA. The CDR3 sequence: CASSSYPPEAFF. The CDR3 region has the DNA TGTGCCAGCAGCTCCTATCCTCCTGAAGCTTTCTTT.

The rearrangement links TRBV7-2 to TRBJ2-2; D possibly corresponds to TRBD1 (6 bases). V was cut by 5 bases and J by 3 bases, with 13 bases left in between. The CDR3 contains 15 residues. Germline values: CDR1 SGHTA, CDR2 FQGNSA. CDR3 sequence (DNA): TGTGCCAGCAGCATCCGGGCAGGGGACACCGGGGAGCTGTTTTTT. Amino acid sequence: CASSIRAGDTGELFF. The variable domain in full, with the rest retrieved from reference TRBV7-2 and TRBJ2-2, is GAGVSQSPSNKVTEKGKDVELRCDPISGHTALYWYRQSLGQGLEFLIYFQGNSAPDKSGLPSDRFSAERTGGSVSTLTIQRTQQEDSAVYLCASSIRAGDTGELFFGEGSRLTVL.

V is TRBV2 and J is TRBJ2-1; TRBD2 is a possible D gene (6 bases). CDR1 SNHLY and CDR2 FYNNEI come from the germline V gene. This CDR3 contains 16 residues. V lost 6 bases, J lost 9 bases, and 24 bases lay in between. CDR3 sequence (DNA): TGTGCCAGCAGGAACGGTCGGGACTCATCGATCGGTGAGCAGTTCTTC. This encodes CASRNGRDSSIGEQFF.

The chain is built from TRBV5-1 and TRBJ2-1; 12 nucleotides align to TRBD2. The CDR3 runs to 15 residues. The V gene's germline CDR1 is SGHRS and CDR2 YFSETQ. The V segment lost 3 bases and the J segment 7 bases; nucleotides outside the gene matches: 5. CDR3 nucleotides: TGCGCCAGCAGCTCTGGAGGGACTAGCGGGAATGAGCAGTTCTTC. It codes for CASSSGGTSGNEQFF.

The V call is TRBV18, the J call TRBJ1-2, with 7 bases identical to TRBD1. The CDR3 totals 14 residues. The germline CDR1 and CDR2 sequences are KGHSH and LQKENI. V trimming: 2 bases; J trimming: 4 bases; junction bases outside the gene matches: 4. CDR3 loop: CASSPGGQIYGYTF. The CDR3 DNA sequence: TGTGCCAGCTCACCAGGGGGACAGATCTATGGCTACACCTTC.

This clone appeared once. This chain links TRBV5-5 with TRBJ1-4; tentatively, D is TRBD1 (6 bases). Germline-derived CDR1 and CDR2 are SGHKS and YYEKEE (reference sequence). With 6 bases removed from V and 0 bases from J, the gap between germline ends came to 9 bases. The length of the CDR3 is 14 residues. The CDR3 protein is CASTRTATNEKLFF. For the CDR3, the DNA is TGTGCCAGCACCAGGACAGCAACTAATGAAAAACTGTTTTTT.

The chain employs TRBV9 and TRBJ1-2, with 7 bases lining up with TRBD1. Germline CDR1 is SGDLS and CDR2 is YYNGEE. The CDR3 has 14 residues. Trimming removed 5 bases from V and 3 bases from J; junction bases left unmatched: 7. CDR3 protein: CASRPQGWDYGYTF. CDR3 sequence (DNA): TGTGCCAGCAGACCACAGGGGTGGGACTATGGCTACACCTTC.

The CDR3 DNA is TGCAGCGTTGGTCGGCCTCGGGACAGAAACACTGAAGCTTTCTTT. Protein product: CSVGRPRDRNTEAFF. V gene TRBV29-1 combines with J gene TRBJ1-1; 7 positions agree with TRBD1. The germline gives CDR1 SQVTM, CDR2 ANQGSEA. Trimming at V came to 4 bases and at J to 2 bases, leaving 10 bases not matched to a gene. The CDR3 extends over 15 amino acids.

The chain couples TRBV24-1 to TRBJ2-4, with 8 positions matching TRBD1. CDR1 KGHDR and CDR2 SFDVKD come from the germline V gene. V was clipped by 9 bases and J by 1 base; unmatched bases: 19. The CDR3 is made up of 19 amino acids. The CDR3 is CATARDRGGPGWAKNIQYF. Here the CDR3 DNA reads TGTGCCACCGCTCGTGACAGGGGAGGACCGGGGTGGGCCAAAAACATTCAGTACTTC.

The chain couples TRBV7-9 to TRBJ2-5, with 7 bases matching TRBD2. Germline CDR1 reads SEHNR; CDR2 reads FQNEAQ (reference sequence). This CDR3 spans 16 amino acids. The junction had 10 bases not matched to a gene; V was cut back by 5 bases and J by 1 base. The DNA of the CDR3 is TGTGCCAGCAGCCCGCGACTAGCTGTCCCCCAAGAGACCCAGTACTTC. It translates to CASSPRLAVPQETQYF.

In its sample, this clone was seen a few times. The V and J genes are TRBV7-9 and TRBJ1-2; D ambiguous. Trimming cost V 1 base and J 4 bases, with 13 bases left between them. Germline loops: CDR1 SEHNR, CDR2 FQNEAQ (reference sequence). This CDR3 has 15 amino acids. The CDR3 DNA is TGTGCCAGCAGCTTAGTATCGGTCTCGGGCTATGGCTACACCTTC. Residues: CASSLVSVSGYGYTF.

The chain is built from TRBV5-1 and TRBJ2-1; 12 positions match TRBD1. Germline V gene data show CDR1 as SGHRS and CDR2 as YFSETQ. V gave up 7 bases and J gave up 6 bases; unmatched junction bases: 5. The CDR3 has 14 amino acids. DNA for the CDR3: TGCGCCAGCGTTCCGGGACAGGGGGCCAATGAGCAGTTCTTC. Translating gives CASVPGQGANEQFF.

The chain recombines TRBV3-1 (or the pseudogene TRBV3-2) with TRBJ1-5, with TRBD1 matching 7 bases. This CDR3 comprises 14 residues. Germline V gene sequence: CDR1 LGHDT, CDR2 YNNKEL (reference sequence). V gave up 11 bases and J gave up 4 bases; unmatched junction bases: 11. The CDR3 sequence: CASSTGTDNQPQHF. Here the CDR3 DNA reads TGTGCCTCCTCTACGGGGACAGATAATCAGCCCCAGCATTTT.

The rearrangement uses TRBV7-8 and TRBJ1-1, with TRBD1 as a possible D gene (5 bases). The germline V gene has CDR1 SGHVS and CDR2 FQNEAQ. The V and J ends lost 5 bases and 3 bases respectively, with 13 bases between them. The CDR3 is made up of 14 amino acids. The CDR3 loop reads CASSLLQGDTEAFF. The CDR3 region has the DNA TGTGCCAGCAGCCTATTACAAGGGGACACTGAAGCTTTCTTT.

This chain joins TRBV2 and TRBJ1-3; D unclear. The germline CDR1 and CDR2 sequences are SNHLY and FYNNEI. The germline V and J ends were trimmed by 4 bases and 1 base, with 8 bases remaining between them. This CDR3 is built from 14 residues. CDR3 amino acids: CASSAEKSGNTIYF. CDR3 DNA: TGTGCCAGCAGTGCCGAGAAGTCTGGAAACACCATATATTTT.

The CDR3 nucleotides are TGTGCCAGCAACTCCGGGACAGGGGTCTACAATGAGCAGTTCTTC. Protein: CASNSGTGVYNEQFF. The J gene is TRBJ2-1, the V gene TRBV2; 10 bases match TRBD1. CDR1 is SNHLY and CDR2 is FYNNEI in the germline V gene. V lost 7 bases to trimming and J lost 3 bases; unmatched junction nucleotides: 6. CDR3 length equals 15 residues.

The chain couples TRBV4-2 to TRBJ1-1; tentative D call: TRBD1 (5 bases). This CDR3 contains 15 residues. Trimming took off 0 bases at V and 1 base at J, with 9 bases between the two ends. Looked up from germline, CDR1 is LGHNA and CDR2 is YNFKEQ. CDR3: CASSQDLTGNTEAFF. The DNA for the CDR3 is TGTGCCAGCAGCCAAGATTTAACAGGGAACACTGAAGCTTTCTTT.

V is TRBV11-2 and J is TRBJ1-2, with D possibly being TRBD1 (6 bases). This CDR3 contains 13 residues. V lost 0 bases and J 13 bases, leaving 15 bases between the germline ends. The germline gives CDR1 SGHAT, CDR2 FQNNGV. CDR3 sequence (DNA): TGTGCCAGCAGCTTAGATCGGGGGGCAGCGGGCACCTTC. Translating it yields CASSLDRGAAGTF.

This chain connects TRBV19 to TRBJ1-2; D is uncertain. CDR3 length: 13 amino acids. Trimming cost V 5 bases and J 8 bases, with 15 bases left between them. The germline V gene encodes CDR1 LNHDA and CDR2 SQIVND (reference sequence). CDR3 region: CASSPGILWGYTF. DNA of the CDR3: TGTGCCAGTAGTCCGGGGATACTATGGGGCTACACCTTC.

The rearrangement uses TRBV6-5 and TRBJ2-7, with no clear D. Between the trimmed V and J ends, which lost 2 bases and 1 base, there was a span of 12 bases. Germline V CDR1 and CDR2: MNHEY, SVGAGI. The CDR3 is 15 amino acids. The CDR3 loop reads CASSYEATRSYEQYF. In DNA form, the CDR3 reads TGTGCCAGCAGTTACGAGGCTACACGTTCCTACGAGCAGTACTTC.